Following are 10 T cell receptor beta chains from one sample sequenced in a study of Ad26.COV2.S vaccination and SARS-CoV-2 variants. Using immunoSEQ multiplex PCR, the repertoire was profiled, and TCRdb retains in-frame clones only, with some absent. The table records about 350,000 clones, 70% to 90% of them present only once. Regarding treatment: roughly 19 received Ad26.COV2.S at low or high dose, single or two shots; 5 received placebo; per-sample allocation not given. Collection of the samples took place on day 63 after the first injection of vaccine or placebo. The source material was peripheral blood, sampled in a trial of Ad26.COV2.S vaccine versus placebo. Every receptor here comes from a person between 18 and 65 years old who received the Ad26.COV2.S COVID-19 vaccine or a placebo.

The genes are TRBV5-1 and TRBJ1-6, with no clear D. Trimming pared 0 bases from V and 7 bases from J, leaving 8 bases between. CDR3 length: 14 amino acids. CDR1 SGHRS and CDR2 YFSETQ come from the germline V gene. The CDR3 reads CASSLDVRNSPLHF. CDR3 DNA: TGCGCCAGCAGCTTGGACGTCAGAAATTCACCCCTCCACTTT.

The genes are TRBV30 and TRBJ1-1; TRBD1 might be the D (5 bases). CDR3 size: 14 residues. CDR1 is GTSNPN, CDR2 SVGIG, per germline (reference sequence). Trimming took off 0 bases at V and 7 bases at J, with 15 bases between the two ends. The DNA of the CDR3 is TGTGCCTGGAGTGTAGTAGGCAGGGTGGTTGAAGCTTTCTTT. Protein: CAWSVVGRVVEAFF.

A few counts support this clone. The chain uses TRBV28 and TRBJ2-7; 7 bases map to TRBD2. Germline CDR1 reads MDHEN; CDR2 reads SYDVKM. The CDR3 has 13 residues. Germline trimming cut 3 bases from V and 1 base from J; bases unmatched to any gene: 0. The CDR3 is CASSFGGSYEQYF. CDR3 sequence (DNA): TGTGCCAGCAGTTTCGGGGGGTCCTACGAGCAGTACTTC. The full variable domain, in which reference TRBV28 and TRBJ2-7 provide the parts outside the CDR3, is DVKVTQSSRYLVKRTGEKVFLECVQDMDHENMFWYRQDPGLGLRLIYFSYDVKMKEKGDIPEGYSVSREKKERFSLILESASTNQTSMYLCASSFGGSYEQYFGPGTRLTVT.

This clone was detected a few times. The chain joins TRBV7-9 to TRBJ1-6; D unresolved. Germline V gene data show CDR1 as SEHNR and CDR2 as FQNEAQ (reference sequence). V was pared by 1 base and J by 14 bases, with 12 bases between. CDR3 size: 13 residues. CDR3: CASSLVGMSALHF. Written as DNA, the CDR3 is TGTGCCAGCAGCTTAGTTGGGATGTCAGCCCTCCACTTT.

The CDR3 nucleotides are TGTGCCAGTAGTATAGATCCCCGGGGGTCCGGTGATGGCACTGAAGCTTTCTTT. Amino acid sequence: CASSIDPRGSGDGTEAFF. V gene TRBV19 combines with J gene TRBJ1-1, with D possibly being TRBD1 (5 bases). This CDR3 contains 18 residues. V lost 0 bases and J 4 bases, leaving 21 bases between the germline ends. CDR1 is LNHDA and CDR2 is SQIVND in the germline V gene (reference sequence). Full variable domain (outside the CDR3, taken from reference TRBV19 and TRBJ1-1): DGGITQSPKYLFRKEGQNVTLSCEQNLNHDAMYWYRQDPGQGLRLIYYSQIVNDFQKGDIAEGYSVSREKKESFPLTVTSAQKNPTAFYLCASSIDPRGSGDGTEAFFGQGTRLTVV.

The chain has TRBV28 and TRBJ2-3; TRBD2 matches 7 bases. Germline V gives CDR1 MDHEN, CDR2 SYDVKM. This CDR3 region has 13 residues. V trimming: 5 bases; J trimming: 4 bases; junction bases outside the gene matches: 3. The CDR3 nucleotides read TGTGCCAGCAGTCTCGGGAGGCCAGATACGCAGTATTTT. It is translated as CASSLGRPDTQYF.

The chain links TRBV11-3 to TRBJ2-7; D not certain. The V and J ends lost 3 bases and 0 bases respectively, with 9 bases between them. CDR3 length: 14 amino acids. Germline V gives CDR1 SGHNT, CDR2 YENEEA. The CDR3 DNA reads TGTGCCAGCAGCTTTTCCCAGGACTCCTACGAGCAGTACTTC. Its translation is CASSFSQDSYEQYF.

This sequence joins TRBV7-9 and TRBJ1-1; D is unresolved. Looked up from germline, CDR1 is SEHNR and CDR2 is FQNEAQ (reference sequence). The ends were cut back, 3 bases at V and 10 bases at J, with 6 bases in the middle. The CDR3 loop spans 10 amino acids. CDR3 nucleotide sequence: TGTGCCAGCAGCTTTGACCGAGCTTTCTTT. It is translated as CASSFDRAFF.

V and J are TRBV28 and TRBJ2-6; TRBD2 aligns across 9 bases. The CDR3 consists of 19 residues. The V segment lost 5 bases and the J segment 4 bases; nucleotides outside the gene matches: 15. The V gene's germline CDR1 is MDHEN and CDR2 SYDVKM. CDR3 sequence: CASSPPFGTSLNGANVLTF. As DNA, the CDR3 is TGTGCCAGCAGTCCCCCCTTCGGGACTAGCTTGAACGGGGCCAACGTCCTGACTTTC.

Only one count was recorded for this clone. The chain recombines TRBV10-3 with TRBJ2-3, with D perhaps matching TRBD2 (5 bases). Germline assignment: CDR1 ENHRY and CDR2 SYGVKD. This CDR3 has 12 residues. The V end was cut by 8 bases, the J end by 6 bases, with 12 bases between. CDR3: CAIATNSDTQYF. CDR3 in DNA: TGTGCCATCGCGACTAATTCGGATACGCAGTATTTT.